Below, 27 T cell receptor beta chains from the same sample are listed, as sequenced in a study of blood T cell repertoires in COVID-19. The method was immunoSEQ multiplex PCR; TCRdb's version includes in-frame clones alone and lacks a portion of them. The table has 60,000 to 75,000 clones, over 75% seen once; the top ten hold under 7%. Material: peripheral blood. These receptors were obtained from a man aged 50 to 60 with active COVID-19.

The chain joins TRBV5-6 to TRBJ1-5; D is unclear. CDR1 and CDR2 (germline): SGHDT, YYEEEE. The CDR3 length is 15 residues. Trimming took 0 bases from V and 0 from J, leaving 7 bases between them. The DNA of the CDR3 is TGTGCCAGCAGCTTGGGTCCGGGTAGCAATCAGCCCCAGCATTTT. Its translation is CASSLGPGSNQPQHF.

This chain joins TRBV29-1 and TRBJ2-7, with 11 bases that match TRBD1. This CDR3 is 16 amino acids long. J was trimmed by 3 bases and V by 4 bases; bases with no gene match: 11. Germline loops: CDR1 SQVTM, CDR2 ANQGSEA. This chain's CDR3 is CSVGVGQGASGYEQYF. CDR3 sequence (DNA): TGCAGCGTTGGGGTTGGACAGGGGGCATCAGGCTACGAGCAGTACTTC.

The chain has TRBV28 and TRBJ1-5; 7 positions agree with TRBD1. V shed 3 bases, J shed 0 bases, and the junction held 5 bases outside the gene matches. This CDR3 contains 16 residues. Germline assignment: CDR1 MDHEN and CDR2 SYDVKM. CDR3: CASSLVRGNSNQPQHF. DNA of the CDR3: TGTGCCAGCAGTTTGGTCAGGGGGAATAGCAATCAGCCCCAGCATTTT.

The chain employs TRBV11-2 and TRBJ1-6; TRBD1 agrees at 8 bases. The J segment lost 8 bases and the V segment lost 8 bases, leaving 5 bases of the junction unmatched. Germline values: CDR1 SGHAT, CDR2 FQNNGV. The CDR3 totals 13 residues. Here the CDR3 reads CASSGQGYSPLHF. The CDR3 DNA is TGTGCCAGCTCCGGACAGGGTTATTCACCCCTCCACTTT.

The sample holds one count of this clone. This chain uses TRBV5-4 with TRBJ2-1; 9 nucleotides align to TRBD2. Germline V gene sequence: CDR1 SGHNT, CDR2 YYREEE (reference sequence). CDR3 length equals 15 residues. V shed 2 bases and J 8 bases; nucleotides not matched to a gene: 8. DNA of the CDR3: TGTGCCAGCAGCTTCCGGGCTAGCGGGGTCGATGAGCAGTTCTTC. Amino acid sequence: CASSFRASGVDEQFF.

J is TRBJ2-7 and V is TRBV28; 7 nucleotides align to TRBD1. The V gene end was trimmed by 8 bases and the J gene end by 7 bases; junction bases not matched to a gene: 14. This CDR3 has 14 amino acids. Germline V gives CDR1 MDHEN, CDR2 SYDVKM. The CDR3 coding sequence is TGTGCCAGCCGTCGTGACAGGGTGGTAGGAGAGCAGTACTTC. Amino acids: CASRRDRVVGEQYF.

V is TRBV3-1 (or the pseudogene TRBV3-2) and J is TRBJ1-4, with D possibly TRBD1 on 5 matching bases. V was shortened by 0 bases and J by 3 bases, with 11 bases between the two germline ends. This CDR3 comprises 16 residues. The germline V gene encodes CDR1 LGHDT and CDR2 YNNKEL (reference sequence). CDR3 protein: CASSQESGGANEKLFF. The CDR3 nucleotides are TGTGCCAGCAGCCAAGAGTCGGGGGGTGCTAATGAAAAACTGTTTTTT.

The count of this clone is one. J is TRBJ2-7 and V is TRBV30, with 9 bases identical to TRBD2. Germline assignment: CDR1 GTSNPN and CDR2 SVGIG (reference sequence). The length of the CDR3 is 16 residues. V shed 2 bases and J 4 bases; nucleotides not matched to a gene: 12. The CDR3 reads CAWSRSGRWVYYEQYF. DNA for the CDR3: TGTGCCTGGAGTCGAAGCGGGAGGTGGGTATATTACGAGCAGTACTTC.

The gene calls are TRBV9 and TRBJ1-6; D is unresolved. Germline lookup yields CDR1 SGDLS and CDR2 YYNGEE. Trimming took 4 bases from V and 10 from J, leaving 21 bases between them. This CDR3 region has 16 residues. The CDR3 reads CASSPSPQTSASPLHF. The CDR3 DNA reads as TGTGCCAGCAGCCCCTCACCCCAAACTTCTGCGTCACCCCTCCACTTT.

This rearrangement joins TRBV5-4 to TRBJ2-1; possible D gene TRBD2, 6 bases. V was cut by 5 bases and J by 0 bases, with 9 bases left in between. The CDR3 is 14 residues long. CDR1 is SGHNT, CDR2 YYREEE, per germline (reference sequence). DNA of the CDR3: TGTGCCAGCAGACGGGAGAGCTCCTACAATGAGCAGTTCTTC. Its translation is CASRRESSYNEQFF.

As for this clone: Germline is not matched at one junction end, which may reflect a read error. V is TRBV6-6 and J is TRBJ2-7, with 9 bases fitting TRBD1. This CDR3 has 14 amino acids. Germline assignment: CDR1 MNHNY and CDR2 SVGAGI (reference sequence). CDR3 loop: CVSSRGQGASEQYF. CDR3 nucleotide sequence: TGTGTCAGCAGTCGGGGACAGGGTGCTAGCGAGCAGTACTTC.

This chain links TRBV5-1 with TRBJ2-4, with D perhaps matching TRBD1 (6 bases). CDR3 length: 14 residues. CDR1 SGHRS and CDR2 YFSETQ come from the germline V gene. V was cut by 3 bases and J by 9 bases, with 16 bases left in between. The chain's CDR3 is CASSSDNTGRIQYF. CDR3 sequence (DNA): TGCGCCAGCAGCTCCGATAATACAGGGCGCATTCAGTACTTC.

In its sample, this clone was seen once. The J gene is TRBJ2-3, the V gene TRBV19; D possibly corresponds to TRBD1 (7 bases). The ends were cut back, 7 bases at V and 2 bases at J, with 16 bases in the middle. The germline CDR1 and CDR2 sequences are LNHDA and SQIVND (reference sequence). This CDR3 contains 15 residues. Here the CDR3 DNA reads TGTGCCAGTAAGTCGGGGGACAGAGCCACAGATACGCAGTATTTT. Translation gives CASKSGDRATDTQYF.

The CDR3 DNA follows: TGCAGCGTGGGTGTAGGCGGGGAAGAGCAGTACTTC. Translated: CSVGVGGEEQYF. This chain joins TRBV29-1 and TRBJ2-7, with TRBD2 as a possible D gene (6 bases). The CDR3 is made up of 12 amino acids. Trimming removed 6 bases from V and 7 bases from J, with 16 bases in between. The V gene's germline CDR1 is SQVTM and CDR2 ANQGSEA.

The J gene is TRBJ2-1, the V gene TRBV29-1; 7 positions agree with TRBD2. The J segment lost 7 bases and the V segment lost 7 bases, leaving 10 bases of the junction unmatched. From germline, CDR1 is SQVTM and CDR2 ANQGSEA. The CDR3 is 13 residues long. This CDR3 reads CSAGGTIGNEQFF. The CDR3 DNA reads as TGCAGCGCAGGCGGGACTATCGGAAATGAGCAGTTCTTC.

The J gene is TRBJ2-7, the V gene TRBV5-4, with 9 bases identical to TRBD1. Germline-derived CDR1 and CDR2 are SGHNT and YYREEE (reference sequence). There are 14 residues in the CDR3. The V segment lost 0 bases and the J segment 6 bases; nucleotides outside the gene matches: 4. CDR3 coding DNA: TGTGCCAGCAGCTTGGTGGGACAGGGTGTCGAGCAGTACTTC. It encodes CASSLVGQGVEQYF.

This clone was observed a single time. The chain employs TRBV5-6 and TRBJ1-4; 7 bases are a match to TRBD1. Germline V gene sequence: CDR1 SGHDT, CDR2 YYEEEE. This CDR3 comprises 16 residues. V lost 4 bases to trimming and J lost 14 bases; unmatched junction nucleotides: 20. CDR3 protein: CASSPYRDSNEKGLFF. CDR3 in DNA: TGTGCCAGCAGCCCCTACCGGGACAGTAATGAAAAGGGGCTGTTTTTT.

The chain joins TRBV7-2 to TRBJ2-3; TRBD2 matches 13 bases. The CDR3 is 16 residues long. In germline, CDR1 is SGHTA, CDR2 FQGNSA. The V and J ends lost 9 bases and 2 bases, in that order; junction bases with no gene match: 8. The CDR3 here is CASAGGLAGNTDTQYF. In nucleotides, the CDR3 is TGTGCCAGTGCAGGGGGACTAGCGGGGAACACAGATACGCAGTATTTT.

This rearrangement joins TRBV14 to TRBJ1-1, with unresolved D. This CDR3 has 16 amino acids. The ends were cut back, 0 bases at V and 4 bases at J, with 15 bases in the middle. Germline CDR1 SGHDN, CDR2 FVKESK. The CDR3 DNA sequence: TGTGCCAGCAGCCAAGATACTGGACTGGGGTCCACTGAAGCTTTCTTT. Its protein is CASSQDTGLGSTEAFF.

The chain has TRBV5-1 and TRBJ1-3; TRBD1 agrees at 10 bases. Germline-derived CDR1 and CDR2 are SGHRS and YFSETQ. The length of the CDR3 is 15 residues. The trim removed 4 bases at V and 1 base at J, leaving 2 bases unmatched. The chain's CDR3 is CASSRDRGSGNTIYF. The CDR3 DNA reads TGCGCCAGCAGCCGGGACAGGGGTTCTGGAAACACCATATATTTT.

The CDR3 bases are TGTGCCAGCAGCTCCACAGGCTCTGGAAACACCATATATTTT. Translating it yields CASSSTGSGNTIYF. This rearrangement joins TRBV9 to TRBJ1-3; D possibly corresponds to TRBD1 (5 bases). Germline V gene lookup returns CDR1 SGDLS and CDR2 YYNGEE. Trimming removed 4 bases at V and 0 bases at J, with 8 bases between. CDR3 length equals 14 residues.

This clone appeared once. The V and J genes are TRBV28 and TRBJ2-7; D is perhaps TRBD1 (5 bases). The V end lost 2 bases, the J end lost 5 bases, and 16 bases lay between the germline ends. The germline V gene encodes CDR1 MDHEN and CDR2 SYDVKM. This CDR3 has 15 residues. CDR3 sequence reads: CASSLEGAGHHEQYF. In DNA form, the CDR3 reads TGTGCCAGCAGTTTAGAAGGGGCAGGGCATCACGAGCAGTACTTC.

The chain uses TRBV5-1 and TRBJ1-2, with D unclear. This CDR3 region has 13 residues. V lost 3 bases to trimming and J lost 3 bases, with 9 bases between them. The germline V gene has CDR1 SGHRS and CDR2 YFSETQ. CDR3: CASSSYGDYGYTF. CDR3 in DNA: TGCGCCAGCAGCTCGTACGGGGACTATGGCTACACCTTC.

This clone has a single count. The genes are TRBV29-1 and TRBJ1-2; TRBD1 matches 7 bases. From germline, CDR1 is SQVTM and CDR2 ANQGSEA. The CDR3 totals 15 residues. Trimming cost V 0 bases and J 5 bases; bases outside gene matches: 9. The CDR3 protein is CSVEDQTGTDYGYTF. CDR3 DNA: TGCAGCGTTGAAGATCAGACCGGGACAGATTATGGCTACACCTTC.

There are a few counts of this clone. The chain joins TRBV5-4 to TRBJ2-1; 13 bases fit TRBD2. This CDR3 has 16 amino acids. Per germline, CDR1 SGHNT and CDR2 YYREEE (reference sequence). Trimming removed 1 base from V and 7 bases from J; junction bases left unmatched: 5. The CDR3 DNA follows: TGTGCCAGCAGCTTGTGGGGACTAGCGGGGCGTAATGAGCAGTTCTTC. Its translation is CASSLWGLAGRNEQFF.

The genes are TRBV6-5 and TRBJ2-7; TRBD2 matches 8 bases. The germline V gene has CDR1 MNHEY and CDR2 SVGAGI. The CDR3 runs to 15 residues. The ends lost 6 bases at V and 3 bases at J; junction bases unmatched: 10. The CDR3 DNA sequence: TGTGCCAGCAGCCCCATCAGCGGGAGCCGCTACGAGCAGTACTTC. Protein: CASSPISGSRYEQYF.

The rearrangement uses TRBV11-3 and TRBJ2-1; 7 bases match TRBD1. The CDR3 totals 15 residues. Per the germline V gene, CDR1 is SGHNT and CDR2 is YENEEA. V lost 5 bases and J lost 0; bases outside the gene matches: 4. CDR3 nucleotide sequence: TGTGCCAGCAGCCGACAGGGTACCTCCTACAATGAGCAGTTCTTC. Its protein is CASSRQGTSYNEQFF.